The sample holds a few counts of the clone carrying this T cell receptor beta chain. Its cognate antigen is unknown. This entry belongs to a study of T-cell memory formation after mild COVID-19. Study-wide points: A second wave expanding day 15 to 37 was CD4+-biased; contracting clones were balanced.

5'RACE primed at constant segments yielded TCR alpha and TCR beta cDNA libraries bearing sample barcodes and UMIs. Using its own MiXCR run on the 5' RACE reads, TCRdb lists one record per CDR3 protein. Of approximately 290,000 distinct CDR3 sequences in the sample, 8% to 10% were seen once. Trimming stripped 3 bases from V and 7 bases from J, with 12 bases between. The CDR3 sequence is 13 residues long. The origin of this receptor is a man younger than 35 who had mild COVID-19 (a few samples of this study predate the infection). Cell type and time point are not known. Sequences were obtained from PBMCs or a T cell subset sorted from them (not recorded which). The chain joins TRBV12-3 or TRBV12-4 to TRBJ1-2; possible D gene TRBD1, 5 bases. As DNA, the CDR3 is TGTGCCAGCAGTTTGAAGACAGATGGTGGCTACACCTTC. Encoded protein: CASSLKTDGGYTF.